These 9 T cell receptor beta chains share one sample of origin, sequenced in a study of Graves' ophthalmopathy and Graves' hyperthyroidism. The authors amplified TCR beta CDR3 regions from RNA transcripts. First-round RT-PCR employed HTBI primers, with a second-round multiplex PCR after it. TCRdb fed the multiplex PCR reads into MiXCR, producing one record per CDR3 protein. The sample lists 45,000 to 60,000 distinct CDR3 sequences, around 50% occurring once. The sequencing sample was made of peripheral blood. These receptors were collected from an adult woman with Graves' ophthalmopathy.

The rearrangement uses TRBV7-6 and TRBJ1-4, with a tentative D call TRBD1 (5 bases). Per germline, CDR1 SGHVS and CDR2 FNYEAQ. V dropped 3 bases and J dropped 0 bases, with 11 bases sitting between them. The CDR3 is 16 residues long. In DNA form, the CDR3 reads TGTGCCAGCAGCTTGATCGGGGCGGCAACTAATGAAAAACTGTTTTTT. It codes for CASSLIGAATNEKLFF. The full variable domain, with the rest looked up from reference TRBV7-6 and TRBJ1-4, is GAGVSQSPRYKVTKRGQDVALRCDPISGHVSLYWYRQALGQGPEFLTYFNYEAQQDKSGLPNDRFSAERPEGSISTLTIQRTEQRDSAMYRCASSLIGAATNEKLFFGSGTQLSVL.

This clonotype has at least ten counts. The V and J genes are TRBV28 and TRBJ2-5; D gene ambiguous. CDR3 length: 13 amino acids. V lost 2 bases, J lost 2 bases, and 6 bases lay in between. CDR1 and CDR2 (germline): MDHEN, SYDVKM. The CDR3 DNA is TGTGCCAGCAGTTTAGCGGATCAAGAGACCCAGTACTTC. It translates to CASSLADQETQYF.

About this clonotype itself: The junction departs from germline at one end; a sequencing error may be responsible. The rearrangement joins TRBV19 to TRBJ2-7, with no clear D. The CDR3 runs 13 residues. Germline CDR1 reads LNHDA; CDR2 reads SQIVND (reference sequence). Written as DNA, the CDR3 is TGTACCAGTAGTGCTGACACAGCCTACGCGCAGTACTTC. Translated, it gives CTSSADTAYAQYF.

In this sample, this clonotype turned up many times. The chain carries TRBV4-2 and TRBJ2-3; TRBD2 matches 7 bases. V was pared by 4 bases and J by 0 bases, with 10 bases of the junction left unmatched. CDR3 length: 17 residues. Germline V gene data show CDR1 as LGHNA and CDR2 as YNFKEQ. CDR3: CASSLESAGASTDTQYF. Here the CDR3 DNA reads TGTGCCAGCAGCCTGGAGAGCGCGGGAGCTAGCACAGATACGCAGTATTTT.

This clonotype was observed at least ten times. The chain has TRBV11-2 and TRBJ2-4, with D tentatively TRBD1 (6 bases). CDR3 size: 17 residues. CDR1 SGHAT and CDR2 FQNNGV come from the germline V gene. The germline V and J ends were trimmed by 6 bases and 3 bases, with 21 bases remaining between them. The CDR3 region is CASRGQSAGTDKNIQYF. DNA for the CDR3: TGTGCCAGCAGGGGACAAAGTGCCGGGACCGACAAAAACATTCAGTACTTC. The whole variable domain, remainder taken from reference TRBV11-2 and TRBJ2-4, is EAGVAQSPRYKIIEKRQSVAFWCNPISGHATLYWYQQILGQGPKLLIQFQNNGVVDDSQLPKDRFSAERLKGVDSTLKIQPAKLEDSAVYLCASRGQSAGTDKNIQYFGAGTRLSVL.

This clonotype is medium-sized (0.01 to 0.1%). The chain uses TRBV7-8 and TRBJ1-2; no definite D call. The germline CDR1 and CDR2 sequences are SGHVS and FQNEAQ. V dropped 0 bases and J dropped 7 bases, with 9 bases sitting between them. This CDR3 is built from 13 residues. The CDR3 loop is CASSLAGGSGYTF. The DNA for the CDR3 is TGTGCCAGCAGCTTAGCTGGCGGTTCTGGCTACACCTTC.

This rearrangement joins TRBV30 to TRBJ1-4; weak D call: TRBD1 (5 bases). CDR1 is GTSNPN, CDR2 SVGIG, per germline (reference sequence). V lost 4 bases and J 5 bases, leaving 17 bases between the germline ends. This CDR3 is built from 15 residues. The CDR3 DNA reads TGTGCCTGGAACACACTGGCCAGGGCCAATGAAAAACTGTTTTTT. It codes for CAWNTLARANEKLFF.

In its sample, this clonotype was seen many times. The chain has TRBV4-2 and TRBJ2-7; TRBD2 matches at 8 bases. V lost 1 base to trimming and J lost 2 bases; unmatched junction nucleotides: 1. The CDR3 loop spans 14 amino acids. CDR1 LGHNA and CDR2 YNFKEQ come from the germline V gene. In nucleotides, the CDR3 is TGTGCCAGCAGCCAAGCGGGAGGGGCCTACGAGCAGTACTTC. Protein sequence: CASSQAGGAYEQYF.

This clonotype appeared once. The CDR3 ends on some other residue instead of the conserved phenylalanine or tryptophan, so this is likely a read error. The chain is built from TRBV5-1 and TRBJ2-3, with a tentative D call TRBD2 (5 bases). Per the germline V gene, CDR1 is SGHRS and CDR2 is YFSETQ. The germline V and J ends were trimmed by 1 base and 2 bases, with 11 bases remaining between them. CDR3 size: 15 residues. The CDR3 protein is CASSLRLQNTDTQYL. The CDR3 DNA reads TGCGCCAGCAGCTTGCGACTACAAAACACAGATACGCAGTATTTG.